This T cell receptor beta chain was recovered during a study of post-analysis software for immune sequencing data. Worth noting for this clonotype: Its cognate antigen is unknown.

General study points: Among roughly five TRBV segments more frequent in patients than controls were TRBV5-6, TRBV5-1 and TRBV20-1.

V lost 4 bases and J lost 3; bases outside the gene matches: 6. The CDR3 loop spans 15 amino acids. Germline values: CDR1 SGHRS, CDR2 YFSETQ. The TCR beta cDNA libraries carried unique molecular identifiers. TCRdb used MiXCR to reprocess the PCR reads, holding one entry per CDR3 protein. Of more than 450,000 distinct CDR3 sequences in the sample, roughly 40% were seen once. The chain links TRBV5-1 to TRBJ2-7, with 11 bases that match TRBD1. The clonotype comes from a girl between 10 and 17 years old with multiple sclerosis. Source material: blood. The CDR3 region is CASSITGTGGYEQYF. CDR3 DNA: TGCGCCAGCAGCATCACCGGGACAGGGGGCTACGAGCAGTACTTC.